These 12 T cell receptor beta chains came from one sample sequenced in a study of regulatory T cells in long-lasting Graves disease. Building the TCR beta libraries relied on iRepertoire HTBI primers, and CDR3 regions underwent Arm-PCR. TCRdb redid the calling of the multiplex PCR reads with MiXCR, one entry per CDR3 protein. The sample lists fewer than 400,000 distinct CDR3 sequences; 18% were seen once. The sample's time point: newly diagnosed GD, antithyroid drugs for less than 3 months. PBMC-derived RNA was used for the TCR library. The sample was peripheral blood mononuclear cells (PBMCs), taken at new diagnosis, from a patient treated with antithyroid drugs. These receptors were collected from a female donor with Graves disease.

The chain carries TRBV9 and TRBJ1-5, with no clear D. V lost 4 bases and J lost 2, with 13 bases in between. Germline V gene data show CDR1 as SGDLS and CDR2 as YYNGEE. CDR3 length: 15 amino acids. The CDR3 nucleotides read TGTGCCAGCAGCTTCGGGGTAAGCGGCAATCAGCCCCAGCATTTT. Encoded protein: CASSFGVSGNQPQHF.

In its sample, this clonotype was seen many times. The chain couples TRBV12-3 or TRBV12-4 to TRBJ1-4; D is possibly TRBD1 (5 bases). This CDR3 region has 14 residues. V lost 3 bases and J 6 bases, leaving 11 bases between the germline ends. In DNA, the CDR3 is TGTGCCAGCAGTTTCGGGGGTATTCATGAAAAACTGTTTTTT. Translation gives CASSFGGIHEKLFF.

V and J are TRBV30 and TRBJ1-5; tentatively, D is TRBD1 (5 bases). With 0 bases removed from V and 3 bases from J, the gap between germline ends came to 18 bases. CDR1 is GTSNPN and CDR2 is SVGIG in the germline V gene (reference sequence). This CDR3 has 17 amino acids. The CDR3 reads CAWSVRGRGAPNQPQHF. Here the CDR3 DNA reads TGTGCCTGGAGTGTACGGGGGAGAGGGGCCCCCAATCAGCCCCAGCATTTT.

This chain uses TRBV6-1 with TRBJ2-1; possible D gene TRBD2, 6 bases. The CDR3 covers 13 residues. The germline gives CDR1 MNHNS, CDR2 SASEGT. With 5 bases removed from V and 4 bases from J, the gap between germline ends came to 9 bases. The CDR3 DNA follows: TGTGCCAGCAGTCGCGGGACTTACAATGAGCAGTTCTTC. It specifies CASSRGTYNEQFF.

The rearrangement links TRBV3-1 to TRBJ2-3; D gene uncertain. V dropped 5 bases and J dropped 5 bases, with 5 bases sitting between them. This CDR3 spans 11 amino acids. Germline V gene sequence: CDR1 LGHDT, CDR2 YNNKEL (reference sequence). The chain's CDR3 is CASSFKDTQYF. The CDR3 DNA reads as TGTGCCAGCAGCTTTAAAGATACGCAGTATTTT.

The table lists this clonotype with many counts. CDR3 protein: CAWRLTMRDYYNEQFF. Written as DNA, the CDR3 is TGTGCCTGGAGGTTGACTATGAGGGACTACTACAATGAGCAGTTCTTC. V is TRBV30 and J is TRBJ2-1; TRBD2 agrees at 7 bases. CDR1 GTSNPN and CDR2 SVGIG come from the germline V gene (reference sequence). This CDR3 comprises 16 residues. J lost 3 bases, V lost 3 bases, and 11 bases had no gene match.

This clonotype was detected ten times or more. The chain links TRBV12-3 or TRBV12-4 to TRBJ2-7, with 8 bases matching TRBD1. CDR3 length equals 14 residues. V lost 7 bases, J lost 0 bases, and 5 bases stayed unmatched. The CDR3 DNA reads as TGTGCCAGCACCAGGACAGGGAACTCCTACGAGCAGTACTTC. Amino acids: CASTRTGNSYEQYF.

This clonotype was observed at least ten times. The chain recombines TRBV2 with TRBJ2-1; D is ambiguous. The CDR3 spans 14 residues. Germline-derived CDR1 and CDR2 are SNHLY and FYNNEI. V gave up 7 bases and J gave up 8 bases, with 18 bases separating them. The CDR3 region is CASTLLVAGDEQFF. CDR3 coding DNA: TGTGCCAGCACCCTGCTAGTAGCTGGGGATGAGCAGTTCTTC.

This clonotype was observed many times. The chain recombines TRBV12-3 or TRBV12-4 with TRBJ2-3, with D possibly being TRBD1 or TRBD2 (5 bases each). The CDR3 runs 16 residues. Trimming removed 5 bases from V and 9 bases from J, with 24 bases in between. The DNA for the CDR3 is TGTGCCAGCAGTCCCTCCACGGGACCGACTTTAGGCACGCAGTATTTT. Residues: CASSPSTGPTLGTQYF.

This clonotype was detected ten times or more. The V and J genes are TRBV27 and TRBJ2-1, with 8 bases identical to TRBD2. The CDR3 length is 15 residues. V gave up 5 bases and J gave up 7 bases; unmatched junction bases: 10. CDR1 is MNHEY, CDR2 SMNVEV, per germline (reference sequence). As DNA, the CDR3 is TGTGCCAGCAGTCCGCGAGCGGGAGTGGGGAATGAGCAGTTCTTC. This sequence encodes CASSPRAGVGNEQFF.

This clonotype was seen many times. The chain couples TRBV7-2 to TRBJ2-3, with a possible D match to TRBD2 (6 bases). Germline CDR1 reads SGHTA; CDR2 reads FQGNSA. The CDR3 spans 14 residues. The V end was cut by 3 bases, the J end by 2 bases, with 9 bases between. The CDR3 reads CASSLEGSTDTQYF. CDR3 DNA: TGTGCCAGCAGCTTGGAGGGCTCCACAGATACGCAGTATTTT.

This sequence joins TRBV2 and TRBJ2-7, with D unclear. This CDR3 has 15 residues. Germline CDR1 is SNHLY and CDR2 is FYNNEI. V was shortened by 0 bases and J by 4 bases, with 13 bases between the two germline ends. The chain's CDR3 is CASSEAPNPTYEQYF. In DNA, the CDR3 is TGTGCCAGCAGTGAAGCGCCAAACCCAACTTACGAGCAGTACTTC.